Sequencing of this T cell receptor (beta chain) was carried out in a study of blood T cell repertoires in COVID-19. Study overall: Specimens from acute and convalescent COVID-19 originated in the United States, Italy and Spain. PBMCs, B-cell-depleted T cells, or T cells were the source of the cDNA or gDNA that made up the material.

V lost 5 bases, J lost 0 bases, and 11 bases lay in between. Germline V gene lookup returns CDR1 SGHVS and CDR2 FNYEAQ. This CDR3 comprises 15 residues. Per the original data handling: Amplification from reference gene primers served as the basis for estimated nucleated cell counts. The assay was immunoSEQ multiplex PCR, and TCRdb's table has in-frame clones only and misses some. V and J calls and clone size come straight from that table; D and trimming were deduced from the DNA. The sample records some 400,000 clones, 85% to 90% being singletons. The chain uses TRBV7-6 and TRBJ1-3, with a weak D call TRBD1 (5 bases). Sequencing was done on a sample of peripheral blood. The TCR sequence derives from a man aged 18 to 29 with active or convalescent COVID-19. The CDR3 bases are TGTGCCAGCAGCGCAGGGCCTTTCTCTGGAAACACCATATATTTT. It yields the protein CASSAGPFSGNTIYF.